These T cell receptor beta chains were read from a single sample in a study of identical twins. Each CDR3 protein gets one entry after TCRdb re-called the 5' RACE reads with MiXCR. The sample includes approximately 1.8 million distinct CDR3 sequences, 25% to 35% of them seen just once. Source material: cord blood. The receptor set was obtained from a newborn girl in good health. Both conserved end residues are part of each CDR3. D genes are given only for firm matches. Size is stated for part of the rows, as once, few or many counts, or as a class when the clone is expanded.

size: -; D: TRBD1; V: TRBV12-3/TRBV12-4; J: TRBJ2-7; CDR3: CASRTGTGPHNEQYF; DNA: TGTGCCAGCAGAACAGGGACAGGGCCCCACAATGAGCAGTACTTC
size: -; D: TRBD2; V: TRBV7-2; J: TRBJ2-3; CDR3: CASRGTSGGRLDTQYF; DNA: TGTGCCAGCAGGGGGACTAGCGGGGGGAGGTTAGATACGCAGTATTTT
size: -; D: TRBD1; V: TRBV11-2; J: TRBJ2-7; CDR3: CASSLVGQGGYEQYF; DNA: TGTGCCAGCAGCTTAGTGGGACAGGGAGGGTACGAGCAGTACTTC
size: few; D: -; V: TRBV5-1; J: TRBJ2-7; CDR3: CASSLVGRSSYEQYF; DNA: TGCGCCAGCAGCTTGGTAGGGAGGAGCTCCTACGAGCAGTACTTC
size: many; D: -; V: TRBV14; J: TRBJ2-4; CDR3: CASSQGAKNIQYF; DNA: TGTGCCAGCAGCCAGGGGGCCAAAAACATTCAGTACTTC
size: -; D: -; V: TRBV5-5; J: TRBJ1-1; CDR3: CASSLDTAEAFF; DNA: TGTGCCAGCAGCTTGGATACCGCTGAAGCTTTCTTT
size: -; D: -; V: TRBV5-1; J: TRBJ1-1; CDR3: CASSPTVTNTEAFF; DNA: TGCGCCAGCAGCCCAACGGTCACGAACACTGAAGCTTTCTTT
size: many; D: -; V: TRBV14; J: TRBJ2-5; CDR3: CASSQAFAQETQYF; DNA: TGTGCCAGCAGCCAAGCTTTCGCTCAAGAGACCCAGTACTTC
size: once; D: -; V: TRBV6-1; J: TRBJ2-3; CDR3: CASWVKIRAWGTDTQYF; DNA: TGTGCCAGCTGGGTTAAGATAAGGGCTTGGGGGACAGATACGCAGTATTTT
size: -; D: -; V: TRBV10-3; J: TRBJ1-1; CDR3: CAITAGQSKGGAFF; DNA: TGTGCCATCACTGCTGGACAGTCGAAAGGGGGAGCTTTCTTT
size: -; D: -; V: TRBV11-2; J: TRBJ2-7; CDR3: CASSLDRAALYNEQYF; DNA: TGTGCCAGCAGCTTAGATCGGGCGGCTCTCTACAATGAGCAGTACTTC
size: -; D: TRBD1; V: TRBV11-2; J: TRBJ1-2; CDR3: CASSFDGTGWRYGYTF; DNA: TGTGCCAGCAGCTTTGACGGGACAGGCTGGCGCTATGGCTACACCTTC
size: -; D: -; V: TRBV4-1; J: TRBJ1-2; CDR3: CASSQMTVSDGYTF; DNA: TGCGCCAGCAGCCAGATGACAGTTTCGGATGGCTACACCTTC
size: -; D: TRBD2; V: TRBV6-6; J: TRBJ2-3; CDR3: CASSYPRPAGGVDTQYF; DNA: TGTGCCAGCAGTTACCCCCGGCCAGCGGGGGGAGTGGATACGCAGTATTTT
size: -; D: -; V: TRBV6-1; J: TRBJ2-7; CDR3: CASSDGGSRIYEQYF; DNA: TGTGCCAGCAGTGATGGTGGTTCGAGGATCTACGAGCAGTACTTC
size: -; D: -; V: TRBV5-6; J: TRBJ2-5; CDR3: CASSLKSGGETQYF; DNA: TGTGCCAGCAGCTTGAAGTCAGGAGGAGAGACCCAGTACTTC
size: -; D: -; V: TRBV2; J: TRBJ2-7; CDR3: CASSGQKSSYEQYF; DNA: TGTGCCAGCAGTGGTCAGAAGAGCTCCTACGAGCAGTACTTC
size: -; D: TRBD2; V: TRBV20-1; J: TRBJ2-7; CDR3: CSARDLTSVSYNEQYF; DNA: TGCAGTGCTAGAGATTTAACTAGCGTCTCCTACAATGAGCAGTACTTC
size: -; D: TRBD1; V: TRBV5-1; J: TRBJ1-2; CDR3: CAGSPGGDYGYTF; DNA: TGCGCCGGCAGCCCAGGGGGCGACTATGGCTACACCTTC
size: -; D: TRBD1; V: TRBV5-6; J: TRBJ2-1; CDR3: CASSPVRQGAYEQFF; DNA: TGTGCCAGCAGCCCGGTACGACAGGGGGCCTATGAGCAGTTCTTC
size: -; D: TRBD1; V: TRBV18; J: TRBJ1-5; CDR3: CAGSLTGDNQPQHF; DNA: TGTGCCGGCTCACTTACAGGGGATAATCAGCCCCAGCATTTT
size: -; D: -; V: TRBV6-5; J: TRBJ2-7; CDR3: CPSSYEKFGEQYF; DNA: TGTCCCAGCAGTTACGAGAAATTTGGCGAGCAGTACTTC
size: few; D: -; V: TRBV2; J: TRBJ2-7; CDR3: CASHGTNFDYEQYF; DNA: TGTGCCAGCCATGGGACCAACTTTGACTACGAGCAGTACTTC
size: -; D: TRBD1; V: TRBV4-1; J: TRBJ2-4; CDR3: CASSQDDRVAKNIQYF; DNA: TGCGCCAGCAGCCAAGACGACAGGGTAGCCAAAAACATTCAGTACTTC
size: few; D: TRBD2; V: TRBV20-1; J: TRBJ2-7; CDR3: CSARFGTSGSEQYF; DNA: TGCAGTGCTAGATTTGGGACTAGCGGGAGCGAGCAGTACTTC
size: -; D: TRBD2; V: TRBV28; J: TRBJ2-7; CDR3: CASSHTSGRAYEQYF; DNA: TGTGCCAGCAGTCATACTAGCGGGAGAGCCTACGAGCAGTACTTC
size: -; D: -; V: TRBV12-3/TRBV12-4; J: TRBJ2-1; CDR3: CASRGRGKNEQFF; DNA: TGTGCCAGCCGTGGACGGGGGAAAAATGAGCAGTTCTTC
size: -; D: -; V: TRBV6-1; J: TRBJ2-5; CDR3: CASSDWAGPNEQYF; DNA: TGTGCCAGCAGTGATTGGGCAGGGCCCAATGAGCAGTACTTC
size: many; D: TRBD2; V: TRBV28; J: TRBJ2-3; CDR3: CATLSGSNADTQYF; DNA: TGTGCCACCCTAAGCGGGAGTAACGCAGATACGCAGTATTTT
size: few; D: -; V: TRBV7-8; J: TRBJ1-1; CDR3: CASSPTTFSNTEAFF; DNA: TGTGCCAGCAGCCCCACGACATTCAGTAACACTGAAGCTTTCTTT
size: -; D: -; V: TRBV4-1; J: TRBJ2-7; CDR3: CASSPHGSLDEQYF; DNA: TGCGCCAGCAGCCCTCACGGGAGTTTAGACGAGCAGTACTTC
size: -; D: TRBD2; V: TRBV12-3/TRBV12-4; J: TRBJ2-1; CDR3: CAGRTSGGAEQFF; DNA: TGTGCCGGCAGGACTAGCGGGGGGGCTGAGCAGTTCTTC
size: -; D: -; V: TRBV6-5; J: TRBJ2-7; CDR3: CASTPVAGTYNEQYF; DNA: TGTGCCAGCACCCCGGTCGCAGGGACATACAATGAGCAGTACTTC
size: -; D: TRBD1; V: TRBV6-6; J: TRBJ1-5; CDR3: CASSYGTATYSNQPQHF; DNA: TGTGCCAGCAGTTACGGGACAGCCACTTATAGCAATCAGCCCCAGCATTTT
size: -; D: -; V: TRBV20-1; J: TRBJ2-1; CDR3: CSAVDYQQFF; DNA: TGCAGTGCTGTTGACTATCAGCAGTTCTTC
size: -; D: -; V: TRBV7-2; J: TRBJ2-3; CDR3: CASSLDRLPISTDTQYF; DNA: TGTGCCAGCAGCTTAGATCGTCTACCTATAAGCACAGATACTCAGTATTTT
size: -; D: TRBD2; V: TRBV7-2; J: TRBJ2-1; CDR3: CASSLEPSGGGNEQFF; DNA: TGTGCCAGCAGCTTAGAGCCTAGCGGGGGTGGGAATGAGCAGTTCTTC
size: -; D: TRBD2; V: TRBV6-5; J: TRBJ2-1; CDR3: CASSSLLAGHNEQFF; DNA: TGTGCCAGCAGTTCCCTACTAGCGGGGCACAATGAGCAGTTCTTC
size: many; D: -; V: TRBV5-1; J: TRBJ2-5; CDR3: CASSLGSSGQETQYF; DNA: TGCGCCAGCAGCTTGGGGTCCAGCGGCCAAGAGACCCAGTACTTC
size: -; D: -; V: TRBV10-3; J: TRBJ2-7; CDR3: CAISDGGRRYEQYF; DNA: TGTGCCATCAGTGATGGTGGGCGTCGGTACGAGCAGTACTTC
size: -; D: TRBD2; V: TRBV2; J: TRBJ2-3; CDR3: CASIEREGPRTDTQYF; DNA: TGTGCCAGCATCGAACGGGAGGGCCCTCGCACAGATACGCAGTATTTT
size: -; D: -; V: TRBV29-1; J: TRBJ1-1; CDR3: CSVGASETEAFF; DNA: TGCAGCGTCGGGGCCTCGGAAACTGAAGCTTTCTTT
size: once; D: -; V: TRBV27; J: TRBJ1-1; CDR3: CASSLGPGTYTEAFF; DNA: TGTGCCAGCAGTTTAGGTCCAGGGACGTACACTGAAGCTTTCTTT
size: -; D: TRBD2; V: TRBV12-3/TRBV12-4; J: TRBJ2-2; CDR3: CASSAQTSGGGGELFF; DNA: TGTGCCAGCAGTGCACAAACTAGCGGGGGCGGCGGGGAGCTGTTTTTT
size: once; D: -; V: TRBV2; J: TRBJ2-5; CDR3: CASTLLRGSDEQYF; DNA: TGTGCCAGCACCCTACTACGCGGGTCCGATGAGCAGTACTTC
size: few; D: -; V: TRBV27; J: TRBJ2-3; CDR3: CASRNSRLNTDTQYF; DNA: TGTGCCAGCAGGAACAGCCGACTGAACACAGATACGCAGTATTTT
size: -; D: -; V: TRBV27; J: TRBJ2-5; CDR3: CASSYTAGLFEGQYF; DNA: TGTGCCAGCAGCTATACGGCGGGACTTTTTGAGGGGCAGTACTTC
size: -; D: TRBD2; V: TRBV10-2; J: TRBJ2-5; CDR3: CASGDLSGGPQETQYF; DNA: TGCGCCAGCGGTGATCTCAGCGGGGGTCCACAAGAGACCCAGTACTTC
size: -; D: -; V: TRBV9; J: TRBJ1-2; CDR3: CASSVEAHYGYTF; DNA: TGTGCCAGCAGCGTAGAAGCGCATTATGGCTACACCTTC
size: -; D: TRBD2; V: TRBV29-1; J: TRBJ2-1; CDR3: CSVSFPAGGSYNEQFF; DNA: TGCAGCGTGTCCTTCCCAGCGGGAGGCTCCTACAATGAGCAGTTCTTC
size: -; D: TRBD2; V: TRBV20-1; J: TRBJ2-1; CDR3: CSARDTLSGGPYNEQFF; DNA: TGCAGTGCTAGAGACACCTTAAGCGGGGGGCCCTACAATGAGCAGTTCTTC
size: -; D: -; V: TRBV27; J: TRBJ1-1; CDR3: CASSPHDGATEAFF; DNA: TGTGCCAGCAGTCCCCACGATGGGGCCACTGAAGCTTTCTTT
size: few; D: TRBD2; V: TRBV28; J: TRBJ2-7; CDR3: CASIPTGGRNEQYF; DNA: TGTGCCAGCATTCCTACGGGGGGAAGGAACGAGCAGTACTTC